The rows below give T cell receptor beta chains drawn from one sample of a study of blood T cell repertoires in COVID-19. Some clones are missing from TCRdb's copy, which holds only in-frame ones; the method was immunoSEQ multiplex PCR. The data show under 90,000 clones, with approximately 80% seen just once and over 9.5% held by the top ten. Material: peripheral blood. The receptor set was obtained from a human donor in a cohort sampled during active COVID-19. Each CDR3 is given with its conserved first and last residue. Each record gives: D gene, V gene, J gene, clone size, CDR3 DNA, CDR3 protein. The D gene is left open where the match is weak. Only part of the rows carry a size: once, few, many, or a class if the clone is expanded.

d_gene: TRBD1; v_gene: TRBV5-6; j_gene: TRBJ2-1; abundance: -; CDR3nt: TGTGCCAGCAGCCCGACAGGGCGGAATGAGCAGTTCTTC; CDR3aa: CASSPTGRNEQFF
d_gene: TRBD1; v_gene: TRBV6-5; j_gene: TRBJ1-1; abundance: once; CDR3nt: TGTGCCAGCAGTCCAACAGGGGCGGGCACTGAAGCTTTCTTT; CDR3aa: CASSPTGAGTEAFF
d_gene: -; v_gene: TRBV11-3; j_gene: TRBJ2-1; abundance: -; CDR3nt: TGTGCCAGCAGCAGACGACAGTACAATGAGCAGTTCTTC; CDR3aa: CASSRRQYNEQFF
d_gene: -; v_gene: TRBV12-3/TRBV12-4; j_gene: TRBJ1-1; abundance: -; CDR3nt: TGTGCCAGCAGTTTGACAGGCTTGGATGAAGCTTTCTTT; CDR3aa: CASSLTGLDEAFF
d_gene: -; v_gene: TRBV7-2; j_gene: TRBJ2-5; abundance: once; CDR3nt: TGTGCCAGCAGCTCCCGAGAGACCCAGTACTTC; CDR3aa: CASSSRETQYF
d_gene: -; v_gene: TRBV28; j_gene: TRBJ1-1; abundance: -; CDR3nt: TGTGCCAGCAGTCCACTTCACACGGGAGCTTTCTTT; CDR3aa: CASSPLHTGAFF
d_gene: TRBD1; v_gene: TRBV10-3; j_gene: TRBJ2-6; abundance: -; CDR3nt: TGTGCCAATAGGGACAGCTCTGGGGCCAACGTCCTGACTTTC; CDR3aa: CANRDSSGANVLTF
d_gene: TRBD2; v_gene: TRBV5-1; j_gene: TRBJ2-5; abundance: -; CDR3nt: TGCGCCAGCAGCCTGCAGCGGGAGTTCACCGAGACCCAGTACTTC; CDR3aa: CASSLQREFTETQYF
d_gene: -; v_gene: TRBV7-2; j_gene: TRBJ1-2; abundance: -; CDR3nt: TGTGCCAGCAGCCGGGGGGGATCCACTGGCTACACCTTC; CDR3aa: CASSRGGSTGYTF
d_gene: -; v_gene: TRBV18; j_gene: TRBJ2-2; abundance: -; CDR3nt: TGTGCCAGCTCACCACAAACAGCCGGGGAGCTGTTTTTT; CDR3aa: CASSPQTAGELFF
d_gene: -; v_gene: TRBV6-2/TRBV6-3; j_gene: TRBJ1-1; abundance: few; CDR3nt: TGTGCCAGCAGTTGGGGACAGAACACTGAAGCTTTCTTT; CDR3aa: CASSWGQNTEAFF
d_gene: TRBD1; v_gene: TRBV15; j_gene: TRBJ1-2; abundance: -; CDR3nt: TGTGCCACCAGCAGAGATCTCGACGGGACAGCCAACTATGGCTACACCTTC; CDR3aa: CATSRDLDGTANYGYTF
d_gene: TRBD1; v_gene: TRBV19; j_gene: TRBJ1-4; abundance: -; CDR3nt: TGTGCCAGTAGTAAAGGACAGGGCTATGAAAAACTGTTTTTT; CDR3aa: CASSKGQGYEKLFF
d_gene: -; v_gene: TRBV5-6; j_gene: TRBJ1-2; abundance: -; CDR3nt: TGTGCCAGCACCTTCCTCCCAGGCTATGGCTACACCTTC; CDR3aa: CASTFLPGYGYTF
d_gene: TRBD2; v_gene: TRBV27; j_gene: TRBJ2-1; abundance: -; CDR3nt: TGTGCCAGCACCTATACTAGCGGGGGTTTCTACAATGAGCAGTTCTTC; CDR3aa: CASTYTSGGFYNEQFF
d_gene: -; v_gene: TRBV6-5; j_gene: TRBJ2-7; abundance: few; CDR3nt: TGTGCCAGCAACGGGGGAACAAGCGAGCAGTACTTC; CDR3aa: CASNGGTSEQYF
d_gene: -; v_gene: TRBV4-3; j_gene: TRBJ1-1; abundance: once; CDR3nt: TGCGCCAGCAGCCAAGATTGGACATTGACTGAAGCTTTCTTT; CDR3aa: CASSQDWTLTEAFF
d_gene: -; v_gene: TRBV18; j_gene: TRBJ2-3; abundance: -; CDR3nt: TGTGCCAGCTCGAATCTCCCAGTGGGCACAGATACGCAGTATTTT; CDR3aa: CASSNLPVGTDTQYF
d_gene: -; v_gene: TRBV5-4; j_gene: TRBJ2-5; abundance: -; CDR3nt: TGTGCCAGCAGCTTGGCCGGGGGGCGAGTGGAGACCCAGTACTTC; CDR3aa: CASSLAGGRVETQYF
d_gene: -; v_gene: TRBV24-1; j_gene: TRBJ2-1; abundance: -; CDR3nt: TGTGCCACCAGTGACCTACCTAGTACAGGGAGCTCCTACAATGAGCAGTTCTTC; CDR3aa: CATSDLPSTGSSYNEQFF
d_gene: TRBD2; v_gene: TRBV2; j_gene: TRBJ2-7; abundance: many; CDR3nt: TGTGCCAGCAAGGGCGGGGGAGGATGGAACTACGAGCAGTACTTC; CDR3aa: CASKGGGGWNYEQYF
d_gene: TRBD1; v_gene: TRBV19; j_gene: TRBJ2-7; abundance: -; CDR3nt: TGTGCCAGTAGCACCCCGGGACAGTTCTACGAGCAGTACTTC; CDR3aa: CASSTPGQFYEQYF
d_gene: -; v_gene: TRBV19; j_gene: TRBJ1-2; abundance: -; CDR3nt: TGTGCCAGTAGTCCCCGGGACATTAAGTTAGCTAACTATGGCTACACCTTC; CDR3aa: CASSPRDIKLANYGYTF
d_gene: -; v_gene: TRBV5-1; j_gene: TRBJ2-7; abundance: -; CDR3nt: TGCGCCAGCAGCTACACACGGACGGAGAGCGGGCACCTCGAAAACGAGCAGTACTTC; CDR3aa: CASSYTRTESGHLENEQYF
d_gene: -; v_gene: TRBV6-1; j_gene: TRBJ1-6; abundance: few; CDR3nt: TGTGCCAGCAGTGAAGCGCCCGGGGGTAATTCACCCCTCCACTTT; CDR3aa: CASSEAPGGNSPLHF
d_gene: TRBD1; v_gene: TRBV4-3; j_gene: TRBJ1-3; abundance: -; CDR3nt: TGCGCCAGCAGCCGCGGGACAGGGGGGTCGAACACCATATATTTT; CDR3aa: CASSRGTGGSNTIYF
d_gene: TRBD2; v_gene: TRBV29-1; j_gene: TRBJ2-1; abundance: -; CDR3nt: TGCAGCGTCCTACCGTTTTTCGTGCAGCGGGGGGGCAGCTCCTACAATGAGCAGTTCTTC; CDR3aa: CSVLPFFVQRGGSSYNEQFF
d_gene: TRBD2; v_gene: TRBV28; j_gene: TRBJ2-4; abundance: -; CDR3nt: TGTGCCAGCAGTTTAAATGGACTAGTGAGCATTCAGTACTTC; CDR3aa: CASSLNGLVSIQYF
d_gene: -; v_gene: TRBV5-1; j_gene: TRBJ2-7; abundance: -; CDR3nt: TGCGCCAGCACGGGGATCGGTTTAGCTAAGGGTAGCGAGCAGTACTTC; CDR3aa: CASTGIGLAKGSEQYF
d_gene: TRBD2; v_gene: TRBV11-3; j_gene: TRBJ2-3; abundance: -; CDR3nt: TGTGCCAGCCCCTCCTCGGGGGGGCTAGAGGGGGATACGCAGTATTTT; CDR3aa: CASPSSGGLEGDTQYF
d_gene: -; v_gene: TRBV4-3; j_gene: TRBJ1-4; abundance: -; CDR3nt: TGCGCCAGCAGCCAAGGGGTAGGGGTTGGCGAAAAACTGTTTTTT; CDR3aa: CASSQGVGVGEKLFF
d_gene: TRBD2; v_gene: TRBV28; j_gene: TRBJ2-3; abundance: -; CDR3nt: TGTGCCAGCTTTCCCCTGGGGACTAGCGGGGGTTCCCGCACAGATACGCAGTATTTT; CDR3aa: CASFPLGTSGGSRTDTQYF
d_gene: TRBD1; v_gene: TRBV30; j_gene: TRBJ2-7; abundance: -; CDR3nt: TGTGCCTGGAGTAGTCAGGGACAGGGGGCTCCTCAGTACTTC; CDR3aa: CAWSSQGQGAPQYF
d_gene: -; v_gene: TRBV5-1; j_gene: TRBJ2-5; abundance: -; CDR3nt: TGCGCCAGCAGCAAAAGACCAGGGTCCCAAGAGACCCAGTACTTC; CDR3aa: CASSKRPGSQETQYF
d_gene: TRBD2; v_gene: TRBV2; j_gene: TRBJ2-3; abundance: -; CDR3nt: TGTGCCAGCAGTGAACTAGCGGGGAGAACAGATACGCAGTATTTT; CDR3aa: CASSELAGRTDTQYF
d_gene: -; v_gene: TRBV12-3/TRBV12-4; j_gene: TRBJ1-1; abundance: -; CDR3nt: TGTGCCAGCAGCCAGGGCCGCCCGACTGAAGCTTTCTTT; CDR3aa: CASSQGRPTEAFF
d_gene: -; v_gene: TRBV29-1; j_gene: TRBJ2-1; abundance: -; CDR3nt: TGCAGCGTTGAAGGGTTAGCGTCTTACAATGAGCAGTTCTTC; CDR3aa: CSVEGLASYNEQFF
d_gene: TRBD2; v_gene: TRBV18; j_gene: TRBJ2-5; abundance: -; CDR3nt: TGTGCCAGCTCACCGGGACTACAAGAGACCCAGTACTTC; CDR3aa: CASSPGLQETQYF
d_gene: -; v_gene: TRBV6-5; j_gene: TRBJ1-4; abundance: -; CDR3nt: TGTGCCAGCATGGAGGTAGCTAATGAAAAACTGTTTTTT; CDR3aa: CASMEVANEKLFF
d_gene: -; v_gene: TRBV5-1; j_gene: TRBJ1-1; abundance: once; CDR3nt: TGCGCCAGCAGCGAAACTCCTTTGAACACTGAAGCTTTCTTT; CDR3aa: CASSETPLNTEAFF
d_gene: -; v_gene: TRBV6-2/TRBV6-3; j_gene: TRBJ1-2; abundance: -; CDR3nt: TGTGCCAGCAGTTCGGGTCGCCATGGCTACACCTTC; CDR3aa: CASSSGRHGYTF
d_gene: TRBD1; v_gene: TRBV7-9; j_gene: TRBJ1-1; abundance: -; CDR3nt: TGTGCCAGCAGCCGGGGACAGATAGAACAAACTGAAGCTTTCTTT; CDR3aa: CASSRGQIEQTEAFF
d_gene: -; v_gene: TRBV7-6; j_gene: TRBJ2-6; abundance: -; CDR3nt: TGTGCCAGCAGCTTTTCAGGTGGTGGGGCCAACGTCCTGACTTTC; CDR3aa: CASSFSGGGANVLTF
d_gene: TRBD1; v_gene: TRBV7-2; j_gene: TRBJ1-3; abundance: once; CDR3nt: TGTGCCAGCAGCTTAATAGACAGGGTCACTGGAAACACCATATATTTT; CDR3aa: CASSLIDRVTGNTIYF
d_gene: TRBD2; v_gene: TRBV6-4; j_gene: TRBJ2-1; abundance: -; CDR3nt: TGTGCCAGCAGTGAAGGGGCTAGCGGGACTCTCGTAAGGAATGAGCAGTTCTTC; CDR3aa: CASSEGASGTLVRNEQFF